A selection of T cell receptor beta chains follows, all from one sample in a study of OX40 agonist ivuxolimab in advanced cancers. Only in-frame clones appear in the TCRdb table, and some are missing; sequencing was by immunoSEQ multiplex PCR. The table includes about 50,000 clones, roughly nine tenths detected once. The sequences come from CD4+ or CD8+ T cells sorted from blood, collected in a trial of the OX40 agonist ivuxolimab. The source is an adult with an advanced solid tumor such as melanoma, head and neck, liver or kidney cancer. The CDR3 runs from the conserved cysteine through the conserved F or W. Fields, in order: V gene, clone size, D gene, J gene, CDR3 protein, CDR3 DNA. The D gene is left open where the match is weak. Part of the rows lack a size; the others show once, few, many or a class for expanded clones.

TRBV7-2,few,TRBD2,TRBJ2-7,CASSLEAGGSYEQYF,TGTGCCAGCAGCTTAGAAGCGGGAGGATCCTACGAGCAGTACTTC
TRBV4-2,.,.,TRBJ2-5,CASSQFVQETQYF,TGTGCCAGCAGCCAATTTGTCCAAGAGACCCAGTACTTC
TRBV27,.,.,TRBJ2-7,CASSAGSYEQYF,TGTGCCAGCTCAGCGGGCAGCTACGAGCAGTACTTC
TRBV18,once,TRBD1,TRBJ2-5,CASSPPGTGQETQYF,TGTGCCAGCTCACCACCAGGGACAGGTCAAGAGACCCAGTACTTC
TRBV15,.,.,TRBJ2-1,CATSRDRSNYNEQFF,TGTGCCACCAGCAGAGATCGTAGCAACTACAATGAGCAGTTCTTC
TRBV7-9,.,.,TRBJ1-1,CASSLAFRDGTEAFF,TGTGCCAGCAGCTTAGCGTTTAGAGACGGCACTGAAGCTTTCTTT
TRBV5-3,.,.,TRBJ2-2,CARSGPRRELFF,TGTGCCAGAAGCGGGCCTCGCCGGGAGCTGTTTTTT
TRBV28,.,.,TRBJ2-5,CASSFRGAIQETQYF,TGTGCCAGCAGTTTTCGGGGGGCGATACAAGAGACCCAGTACTTC
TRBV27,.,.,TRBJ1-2,CASRNRTNSDENYGYTF,TGTGCCAGCAGAAATCGTACAAATAGTGACGAGAACTATGGCTACACCTTC
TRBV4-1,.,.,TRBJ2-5,CASSQTWTSQETQYF,TGCGCCAGCAGCCAAACTTGGACAAGCCAAGAGACCCAGTACTTC
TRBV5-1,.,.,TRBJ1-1,CASSRGAGTEAFF,TGCGCCAGCAGCCGGGGGGCAGGGACTGAAGCTTTCTTT
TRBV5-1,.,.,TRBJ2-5,CASSPFRGQETQYF,TGCGCCAGCAGCCCCTTCCGGGGCCAAGAGACCCAGTACTTC
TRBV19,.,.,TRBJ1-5,CASSPRDKVYQPQHF,TGTGCCAGTAGCCCTCGGGACAAAGTTTATCAGCCCCAGCATTTT
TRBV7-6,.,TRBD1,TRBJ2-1,CASSPPGQHNEQFF,TGTGCCAGCAGCCCACCGGGACAGCACAATGAGCAGTTCTTC
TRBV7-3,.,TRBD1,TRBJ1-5,CASSLGTGNGQPQHF,TGTGCCAGCAGCTTAGGGACAGGGAATGGTCAGCCCCAGCATTTT
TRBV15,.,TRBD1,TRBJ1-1,CATSRVTGALTEAFF,TGTGCCACCAGCAGAGTCACAGGGGCCCTGACTGAAGCTTTCTTT
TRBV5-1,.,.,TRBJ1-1,CASSRSGEGTEAFF,TGCGCCAGCAGTAGGTCAGGGGAGGGCACTGAAGCTTTCTTT
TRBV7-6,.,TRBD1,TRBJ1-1,CASSLAGQGNTEAFF,TGTGCCAGCAGCTTAGCGGGACAGGGGAACACTGAAGCTTTCTTT
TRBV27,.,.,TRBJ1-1,CASSLYMGRWTEAFF,TGTGCCAGCAGTTTATATATGGGGCGATGGACTGAAGCTTTCTTT
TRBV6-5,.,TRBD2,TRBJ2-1,CASSYSGLGLSNEQFF,TGTGCCAGCAGTTACTCTGGACTAGGTTTATCGAATGAGCAGTTCTTC
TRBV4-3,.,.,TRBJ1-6,CASSQEWGANSPLHF,TGCGCCAGCAGCCAAGAATGGGGGGCCAATTCACCCCTCCACTTT
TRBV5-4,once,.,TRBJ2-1,CASTDTTDYNEQFF,TGTGCCAGCACCGACACGACAGACTACAATGAGCAGTTCTTC
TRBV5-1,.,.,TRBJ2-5,CASSLVFAGETQYF,TGCGCCAGCAGCTTGGTATTTGCGGGAGAGACCCAGTACTTC
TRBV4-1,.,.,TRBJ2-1,CASSQAPHEQFF,TGCGCCAGCAGCCAAGCCCCCCACGAGCAGTTCTTC
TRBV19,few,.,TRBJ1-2,CAIFDSYGYTF,TGTGCCATTTTCGACAGCTATGGCTACACCTTC
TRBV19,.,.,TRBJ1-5,CASSADRPYSNQPQHF,TGTGCCAGTAGTGCCGACAGGCCCTATAGCAATCAGCCCCAGCATTTT
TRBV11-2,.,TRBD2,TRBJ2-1,CASSLAAGGSLSYNEQFF,TGTGCCAGCAGCTTAGCAGCGGGAGGTTCTCTCTCCTACAATGAGCAGTTCTTC
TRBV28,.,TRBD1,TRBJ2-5,CASSLFQGVEETQYF,TGTGCCAGCAGTTTATTTCAGGGGGTGGAAGAGACCCAGTACTTC
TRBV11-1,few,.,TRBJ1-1,CASSLAGVGTEAFF,TGTGCCAGCAGCTTAGCGGGGGTTGGGACTGAAGCTTTCTTT
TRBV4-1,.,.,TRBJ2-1,CASRLTERDEQFF,TGCGCCAGCAGACTAACGGAGCGGGATGAGCAGTTCTTC
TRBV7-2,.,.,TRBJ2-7,CASSLAEGTLVYEQYF,TGTGCCAGCAGCTTAGCCGAAGGGACACTCGTATACGAGCAGTACTTC
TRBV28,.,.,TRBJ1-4,CASVGRAEKLFF,TGTGCCAGTGTGGGAAGAGCTGAAAAACTGTTTTTT
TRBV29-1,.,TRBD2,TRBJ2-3,CSVEREGLGTDTQYF,TGCAGCGTTGAGCGGGAGGGACTCGGCACAGATACGCAGTATTTT